The T cell receptor beta chain under discussion was sequenced for a study of blood T cell repertoires in COVID-19 (TCRdb year 2020). Background for the entire study: Collaborator samples came from the United States, Italy and Spain and covered acute and convalescent phases of COVID-19. A de-identified subject ID, COVID-19 status, age in years and sex were almost always included in the sample metadata. Subjects who had been exposed to COVID-19, were actively infected with it, or had recovered from it provided the deeply sampled blood TCRbeta repertoires that made up the dataset. The repertoires were made available in a free public database intended to serve as a resource for research on the immune response to SARS-CoV-2. The samples were drawn from the first 160 participants of the ongoing ImmuneRACE study and from about 1,200 subjects provided by 6 global collaborators. Where HLA class I and class II types were available, the types were taken from metadata supplied by the sample provider, not from assay-based typing. The prospective study material was composed of cDNA or gDNA derived from T cells, B-cell-depleted T cells, or PBMCs.

The immunoSEQ Assay, a bias-controlled multiplex PCR, was used to amplify TCRbeta CDR3 regions from genomic DNA. Per the source publication's procedure: Within the assay, amplification of reference gene primers was used to estimate how many nucleated cells each sample contained. To quantify the absolute abundance of each unique TCRbeta CDR3 rearrangement, sequence reads were collapsed and filtered. Productive Simpson clonality was computed per sample as the square root of Simpson's diversity index over productive rearrangements. TCRdb re-hosts the immuneACCESS table, in-frame sequences only. Its copies lack some clones; in the studies checked, an unresolved V gene accounts for under half of them, and the cause for the rest is not known. The V and J calls and clone size are taken from that table; D and trimming were inferred from the DNA. A total of roughly 50,000 clones appear in this sample, 70% to 90% of them only once. The ten most abundant clones make up 14% of the sample.

In regard to this clone: Its cognate antigen has yet to be identified. There are no base qualities to consult, and no much larger clone falls within one base.

Including the terminal cysteine and phenylalanine, the CDR3 comprises 15 residues. Only the CDR3 part of the read is kept: 45 bases, read in frame from the first base. The germline V gene specifies SGDLS as CDR1 and YYNGEE as CDR2. Here V drops 2 bases and J drops 8 bases, and the junction holds 10 bases not matched to any gene. The collaborating institutions used their own protocols to collect whole blood in K2EDTA tubes. For TCRbeta analysis, collaborator samples were shipped as frozen whole blood, as isolated PBMCs, or as DNA extracted from either sample type. The study at large found these results: Clinical and demographic metadata were provided uncurated, with the amount varying by source and participant.

Rearrangement joined TRBV9 to TRBJ1-2; TRBD1 lines up with 9 middle nucleotides. This TCR derives from a man between 70 and 80 years old with acute or convalescent COVID-19. The sample was peripheral blood. This receptor carries the CDR3 CASSVTQGAGIGYTF. In nucleotides, the sequence is TGTGCCAGCAGCGTTACACAGGGGGCCGGTATCGGCTACACCTTC.